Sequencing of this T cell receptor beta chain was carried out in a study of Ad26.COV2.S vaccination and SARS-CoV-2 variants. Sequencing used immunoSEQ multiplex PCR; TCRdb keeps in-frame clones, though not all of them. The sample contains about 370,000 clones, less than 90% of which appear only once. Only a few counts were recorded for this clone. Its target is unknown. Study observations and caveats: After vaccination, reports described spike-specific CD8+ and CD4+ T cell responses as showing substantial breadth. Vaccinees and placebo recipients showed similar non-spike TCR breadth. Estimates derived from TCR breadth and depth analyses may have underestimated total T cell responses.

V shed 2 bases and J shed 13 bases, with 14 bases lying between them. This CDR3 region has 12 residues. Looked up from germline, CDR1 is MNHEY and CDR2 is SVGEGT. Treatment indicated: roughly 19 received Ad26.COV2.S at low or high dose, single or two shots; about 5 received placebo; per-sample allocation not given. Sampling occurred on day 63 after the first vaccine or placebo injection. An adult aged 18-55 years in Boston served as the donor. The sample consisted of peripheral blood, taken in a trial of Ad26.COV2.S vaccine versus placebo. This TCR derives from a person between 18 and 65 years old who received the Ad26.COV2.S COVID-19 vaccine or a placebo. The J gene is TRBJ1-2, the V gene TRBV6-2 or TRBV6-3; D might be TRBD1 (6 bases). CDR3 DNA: TGTGCCAGCAGTTACACCAGGGGTCTCGTCACCTTC. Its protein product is CASSYTRGLVTF.